Each of the 23 T cell receptor beta chains below was sequenced from the same sample in a study of tissue T cells after allogeneic stem cell transplantation. Assay: immunoSEQ multiplex PCR; the TCRdb copy retains only in-frame clones and omits some. The sample holds some 6,700 clones, around 50% seen once. Time point denoted: mouse harvest day 7 after allogeneic transplant. The graft held 10^6 splenic CD5+ T cells and 10^7 T-cell-depleted bone marrow cells. Source material: gut tissue. Source of these receptors: a female BALB/c mouse given C57BL/6 T cells with graft-versus-host disease after an allogeneic hematopoietic cell transplant.

This clone was picked up one time. Genes and germline are mouse. The CDR3 end falls 1 residue outside the read, so it is completed with the germline J gene. The genes are TRBV26 and TRBJ1-1; unclear D gene. V was cut by 3 bases and J by 3 bases, with 2 bases left in between. The CDR3 consists of 11 residues. Germline loops: CDR1 KGHPV, CDR2 FQNQEV (reference sequence). The CDR3 is CASSLDTEVFF. CDR3 bases read: TGTGCCAGCAGTCTAGACACAGAAGTCTTC. Full variable domain (rest looked up from reference TRBV26 and TRBJ1-1): NSKVIQTPRYLVKGQGQKAKMRCIPEKGHPVVFWYQQNKNNEFKFLINFQNQEVLQQIDMTEKRFSAECPSNSPCSLEIQSSEAGDSALYLCASSLDTEVFFGKGTRLTVV.

Concerning this clone: All gene names here are mouse names. The sequenced fragment ends 1 residue before the CDR3 boundary, so the rest is inferred from the germline J gene. This chain joins TRBV19 and TRBJ2-7, with a weak D call TRBD1 (6 bases). There are 12 residues in the CDR3. CDR1 is FNHDT, CDR2 SITEND, per germline (reference sequence). The germline V and J ends were trimmed by 7 bases and 0 bases, with 8 bases remaining between them. The DNA read from the CDR3 is TGTGCCAGCCGGGACAACTCCTATGAACAGTAC. It yields the protein CASRDNSYEQY. The complete CDR3 protein is CASRDNSYEQYF.

As concerns this clone: Mouse gene names and germline throughout. The read gets to within 1 residue of the CDR3 end, and the germline J gene fills in the rest. This chain joins TRBV26 and TRBJ1-1, with a weak D call TRBD1 (5 bases). With 2 bases removed from V and 0 bases from J, the gap between germline ends came to 7 bases. Germline CDR1 reads KGHPV; CDR2 reads FQNQEV (reference sequence). This CDR3 comprises 14 residues. CDR3 amino acids: CASSLGQANTEVFF. Partial CDR3 DNA: TGTGCCAGCAGTCTGGGACAAGCAAACACAGAAGTCTTC.

This clone was picked up one time. These gene names are mouse names. The DNA ends 1 residue before the CDR3 does, and the rest of the CDR3 is filled in from the germline J gene. The chain has TRBV26 and TRBJ1-1; D not certain. Germline assignment: CDR1 KGHPV and CDR2 FQNQEV (reference sequence). This CDR3 contains 12 residues. V shed 0 bases and J shed 5 bases, with 4 bases lying between them. The sequenced part of the CDR3 DNA is TGTGCCAGCAGTCTGTCAAGTACAGAAGTCTTC. Its protein is CASSLSSTEVF. The full CDR3 protein reads CASSLSSTEVFF.

As regards this clone: Mouse germline and gene names are used. The read ends 1 residue early relative to the CDR3; the germline J gene fills the gap. V is TRBV4 and J is TRBJ1-2, with a possible D match to TRBD1 (5 bases). Germline V lookup: CDR1 LGHDT, CDR2 YNNKQL (reference sequence). Trimming removed 4 bases at V and 6 bases at J, with 12 bases between. The CDR3 spans 13 residues. CDR3: CASSFTGGADYTF. CDR3 bases read: TGTGCCAGCAGCTTTACAGGAGGGGCCGACTACACC.

With regard to this clone: Mouse germline and gene names are used. With the read ending 1 residue before the CDR3 end, the germline J gene is used to fill in that end. This chain connects TRBV26 to TRBJ1-1; D is uncertain. V was shortened by 0 bases and J by 10 bases, with 9 bases between the two germline ends. Per germline, CDR1 KGHPV and CDR2 FQNQEV (reference sequence). The CDR3 covers 12 residues. The sequenced part of the CDR3 DNA is TGTGCCAGCAGTCTGTCCCAGTGGGGAGTCTTC. Translated, it gives CASSLSQWGVF. The entire CDR3 sequence reads CASSLSQWGVFF.

To note about this clone: The gene names here belong to mouse. The read is 1 residue too short to cover the CDR3 end, so that end is filled in from the germline J gene. The chain joins TRBV1 to TRBJ2-7, with TRBD1 identical over 9 bases. J was trimmed by 2 bases and V by 0 bases; bases with no gene match: 2. Germline V gene lookup returns CDR1 NSQYPW and CDR2 LRSPGD (reference sequence). The CDR3 is 15 amino acids. CDR3 DNA (partial): TGCACCTGCAGTGCAGAACAGGGGGCCCCCTATGAACAGTAC. Protein sequence: CTCSAEQGAPYEQY. The CDR3 reads in full as CTCSAEQGAPYEQYF. The complete variable domain, with remaining parts taken from reference TRBV1 and TRBJ2-7, reads VTLLEQNPRWRLVPRGQAVNLRCILKNSQYPWMSWYQQDLQKQLQWLFTLRSPGDKEVKSLPGADYLATRVTDTELRLQVANMSQGRTLYCTCSAEQGAPYEQYFGPGTRLTVL.

This clone was seen only a few times. Gene names and germline match the mouse. Read data end 1 residue before the CDR3 end; the end is taken from the germline J gene. This sequence joins TRBV14 and TRBJ1-1; D gene ambiguous. Trimming took off 1 base at V and 0 bases at J, with 7 bases between the two ends. CDR3 length: 14 residues. CDR1 SGHDT and CDR2 FRDEAV come from the germline V gene. CDR3 bases read: TGTGCCAGCAGTTTCGCGTCCTCAAACACAGAAGTCTTC. It encodes CASSFASSNTEVF. In full, the CDR3 is CASSFASSNTEVFF.

With respect to this clone: Germline and genes: mouse. From the germline J gene comes the end of the CDR3, since the read stops 1 residue before it. The rearrangement joins TRBV26 to TRBJ1-1; no firm D call. Trimming removed 4 bases from V and 8 bases from J, with 8 bases in between. Per germline, CDR1 KGHPV and CDR2 FQNQEV (reference sequence). This CDR3 is 11 amino acids long. The CDR3 reads CASSQGPEVFF. The CDR3 DNA, read in part, is TGTGCCAGCAGTCAGGGCCCCGAAGTCTTC. Drawing the rest from reference TRBV26 and TRBJ1-1, the complete variable domain is NSKVIQTPRYLVKGQGQKAKMRCIPEKGHPVVFWYQQNKNNEFKFLINFQNQEVLQQIDMTEKRFSAECPSNSPCSLEIQSSEAGDSALYLCASSQGPEVFFGKGTRLTVV.

Notes on this clone: The genes are named according to mouse. From the germline J gene comes the end of the CDR3, since the read stops 1 residue before it. The J gene is TRBJ1-4, the V gene TRBV12-1; a possible D gene is TRBD1 (5 bases). This CDR3 region has 12 residues. Per the germline V gene, CDR1 is SGHSN and CDR2 is HYEKVE. The V end was cut by 3 bases, the J end by 7 bases, with 8 bases between. The CDR3 bases that were read are TGTGCCAGCTCTACAGGTCGCGAAAGATTATTT. Encoded protein: CASSTGRERLF. In full, the CDR3 is CASSTGRERLFF.

Of note for this clone: Germline and genes: mouse. Read data end 1 residue before the CDR3 end; the end is taken from the germline J gene. This chain joins TRBV26 and TRBJ2-4; D is ambiguous. Trimming took off 4 bases at V and 0 bases at J, with 8 bases between the two ends. Germline loops: CDR1 KGHPV, CDR2 FQNQEV (reference sequence). The CDR3 is 14 amino acids. The CDR3 bases that were read are TGTGCCAGCAGTCCACCCGGGAGTCAAAACACCTTGTAC. It codes for CASSPPGSQNTLY. The complete CDR3 protein is CASSPPGSQNTLYF.

As for this clone: Any gene name here is a mouse gene name. The CDR3 end is not reached by the read, which stops 1 residue before it; the germline J gene fills it in. This rearrangement joins TRBV26 to TRBJ1-1; TRBD1 is a possible D gene (5 bases). With 6 bases removed from V and 0 bases from J, the gap between germline ends came to 11 bases. Germline loops: CDR1 KGHPV, CDR2 FQNQEV (reference sequence). The CDR3 runs to 14 residues. The part of the CDR3 DNA that was read is TGTGCCAGCAGGGGGAGGGGTGCAAACACAGAAGTCTTC. Translation: CASRGRGANTEVF. The whole CDR3 sequence reads CASRGRGANTEVFF.

Notes on this clone: Gene names and germline refer to mouse. The CDR3 end is not reached by the read, which stops 1 residue before it; the germline J gene fills it in. This chain connects TRBV12-2 to TRBJ2-1; 10 bases line up with TRBD2. J was trimmed by 6 bases and V by 4 bases; bases with no gene match: 2. The CDR3 covers 13 residues. CDR1 SGHLS and CDR2 HYDKME come from the germline V gene. The CDR3 loop is CASSRDWGAEQFF. CDR3 DNA, as far as it was read: TGTGCCAGCTCCAGGGACTGGGGTGCTGAGCAGTTC.

In the case of this clone: Mouse names are used for the genes. The observed sequence ends 1 residue before the CDR3 terminus, with the missing tail filled in from the germline J gene. The chain is built from TRBV26 and TRBJ2-7; D may be TRBD1 (6 bases). V dropped 3 bases and J dropped 3 bases, with 9 bases sitting between them. CDR1 is KGHPV, CDR2 FQNQEV, per germline (reference sequence). The CDR3 extends over 13 amino acids. This CDR3 is CASSLRQVYEQYF. CDR3 DNA, as far as it was read: TGTGCCAGCAGTCTTAGACAGGTCTATGAACAGTAC.

This clone occurred once. Gene names and germline match the mouse. The CDR3 is cut off 1 residue early in the read; its end comes from the germline J gene. The chain carries TRBV2 and TRBJ1-6; possibly TRBD1 for D (5 bases). TRBJ1-6 is filed as an ORF, its function uncertain. Germline V lookup: CDR1 LGHNA, CDR2 YSYQKL. The CDR3 sequence is 16 residues long. With 0 bases removed from V and 7 bases from J, the gap between germline ends came to 13 bases. This chain's CDR3 is CASSQEGRGRNSPLYF. CDR3 bases read: TGTGCCAGCAGCCAAGAAGGGCGGGGGAGGAATTCGCCCCTCTAC.

This clone has a handful of counts. The gene symbols are mouse symbols. The observed sequence ends 1 residue before the CDR3 terminus, with the missing tail filled in from the germline J gene. The V gene is TRBV26, the J gene TRBJ2-7, with D unclear. Germline lookup yields CDR1 KGHPV and CDR2 FQNQEV (reference sequence). The CDR3 length is 13 residues. V was cut by 3 bases and J by 0 bases, with 6 bases left in between. CDR3 DNA (partial): TGTGCCAGCAGTCTAACCAGCTCCTATGAACAGTAC. Translation: CASSLTSSYEQY. The whole CDR3 is CASSLTSSYEQYF.

This clone has more than one count but fewer than ten. Mouse names are used for the genes. The CDR3 end falls 1 residue outside the read, so it is completed with the germline J gene. The V gene is TRBV19, the J gene TRBJ2-7, with TRBD1 as a possible D gene (6 bases). V lost 3 bases and J lost 7, with 8 bases in between. Germline V gene data show CDR1 as FNHDT and CDR2 as SITEND (reference sequence). CDR3 length: 11 residues. CDR3 DNA, as far as it was read: TGTGCCAGCAGTACAGGGGAAGAACAGTAC. Translation gives CASSTGEEQY. The CDR3 reads in full as CASSTGEEQYF.

This clone has a handful of counts. Genes here carry mouse names. The CDR3 here is CASSLSTGANTGQLYF. The sequenced part of the CDR3 DNA is TGTGCCAGCAGTCTGTCCACAGGGGCTAACACCGGGCAGCTCTAC. The chain combines TRBV26 with TRBJ2-2, with 7 nucleotides matching TRBD1. From the germline J gene comes the end of the CDR3, since the read stops 1 residue before it. There are 16 residues in the CDR3. Germline CDR1 KGHPV, CDR2 FQNQEV (reference sequence). With V trimmed by 0 bases and J by 2 bases, 3 bases remained unmatched.

On this clone itself: The genes and germline here are from mouse. The CDR3 bases that were read are TGTGCCTGGAGCTGGGGGGGCTCCTATGAACAGTAC. This translates into CAWSWGGSYEQY. The CDR3, in full, reads CAWSWGGSYEQYF. V is TRBV31 and J is TRBJ2-7; 9 bases match TRBD2. The read ends 1 residue before the CDR3 terminus; that terminus is restored from the germline J gene. CDR3 size: 13 residues. Trimming removed 3 bases from V and 0 bases from J; junction bases left unmatched: 0. Germline V gives CDR1 GKSSPN, CDR2 SITVG.

On this clone: Gene names follow the mouse nomenclature. CDR3 DNA, as far as it was read: TGTGCCAGCAGTCCTTCCGCAAACACAGAAGTCTTC. As protein: CASSPSANTEVF. The CDR3 as a whole reads CASSPSANTEVFF. The chain is built from TRBV26 and TRBJ1-1; D remains ambiguous. From the germline J gene comes the end of the CDR3, since the read stops 1 residue before it. CDR1 and CDR2 (germline): KGHPV, FQNQEV (reference sequence). The CDR3 runs 13 residues. Trimming took off 4 bases at V and 0 bases at J, with 6 bases between the two ends.

For this clone: Mouse germline and gene names are used. Read coverage stops 1 residue before the CDR3 terminus; the germline J gene supplies the remainder. This chain connects TRBV23 to TRBJ1-3. The germline V gene encodes CDR1 KGHTA and CDR2 FQNQQP. This CDR3 comprises 15 residues. Partial CDR3 DNA: TGCTCCAGCAGTCAATCGAGGAGTTCTGGAAATACGCTCTAT. Translated: CSSSQSRSSGNTLY. The entire CDR3 protein is CSSSQSRSSGNTLYF.

About this clone itself: The listed genes are named as in mouse. The CDR3 end falls 1 residue outside the read, so it is completed with the germline J gene. V is TRBV20 and J is TRBJ1-1, with D uncertain. Germline assignment: CDR1 GFQATS and CDR2 STVNSAI. The CDR3 runs 12 residues. The V and J ends lost 3 bases and 0 bases respectively, with 5 bases between them. The CDR3 sequence is CGASSANTEVFF. Partial CDR3 DNA: TGTGGTGCTAGCAGTGCAAACACAGAAGTCTTC.

Only a few counts were recorded for this clone. Gene names refer to mouse genes. Coverage ceases 1 residue before the CDR3 finishes, and the germline J gene fills in the end. The J gene is TRBJ2-2, the V gene TRBV23; the table's D call of TRBD2 was not tested on the DNA. The CDR3 is 16 residues long. Per the germline V gene, CDR1 is KGHTA and CDR2 is FQNQQP. CDR3 residues: CSSSQSWGENTGQLYF. CDR3 DNA, as far as it was read: TGCTCCAGCAGTCAATCCTGGGGCGAAAACACCGGGCAGCTCTAC.